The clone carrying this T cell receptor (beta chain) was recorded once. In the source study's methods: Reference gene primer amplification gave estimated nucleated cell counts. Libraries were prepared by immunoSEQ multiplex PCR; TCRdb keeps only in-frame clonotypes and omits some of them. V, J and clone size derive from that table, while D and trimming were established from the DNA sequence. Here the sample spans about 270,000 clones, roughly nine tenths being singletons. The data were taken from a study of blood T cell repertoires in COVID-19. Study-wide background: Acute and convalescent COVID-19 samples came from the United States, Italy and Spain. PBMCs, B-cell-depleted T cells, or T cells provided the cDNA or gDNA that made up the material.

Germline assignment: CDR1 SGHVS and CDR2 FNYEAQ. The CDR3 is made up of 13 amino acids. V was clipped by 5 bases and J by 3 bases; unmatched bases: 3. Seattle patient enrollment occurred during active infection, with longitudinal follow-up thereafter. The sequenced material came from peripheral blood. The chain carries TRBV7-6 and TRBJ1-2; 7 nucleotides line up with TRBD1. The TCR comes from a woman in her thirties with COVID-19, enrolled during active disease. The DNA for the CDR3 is TGTGCCAGCAGCCCCGGGACAGACTATGGCTACACCTTC. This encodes CASSPGTDYGYTF.